These 24 T cell receptor beta chains came from one sample sequenced in a study of T cells expressing NK-cell markers. TCRdb re-called the 5' RACE reads; every CDR3 protein appears as one record, without DNA. Here the sample table reports roughly 180,000 distinct CDR3 sequences. The specimen was blood T cells: a sorted CD56 or NKG2C T cell subset, CD4+ or CD8+ T cells, or bulk PBMC T cells (not recorded which). Receptors originate from a man between 18 and 69 years old in good health.

The rearrangement links TRBV20-1 to TRBJ1-1; without DNA, the TCRdb call of TRBD1 cannot be checked. The CDR3 is 14 amino acids. The germline V gene encodes CDR1 DFQATT and CDR2 SNEGSKA (reference sequence). The CDR3: CSAPMGGAYTEAFF.

The V and J genes are TRBV5-4 and TRBJ2-7; TCRdb's D gene call, TRBD1, goes unchecked for lack of DNA. The CDR3 is 14 residues long. CDR1 SGHNT and CDR2 YYREEE come from the germline V gene (reference sequence). CDR3 amino acids: CASSDGTVAYEQYF.

This chain uses TRBV5-6 with TRBJ2-3. This CDR3 comprises 12 residues. The V gene's germline CDR1 is SGHDT and CDR2 YYEEEE. CDR3 sequence: CASSLDRDTQYF.

The rearrangement joins TRBV28 to TRBJ2-3. CDR3 length: 14 residues. The germline CDR1 and CDR2 sequences are MDHEN and SYDVKM. The chain's CDR3 is CASNKDQTTDTQYF.

V is TRBV4-1 and J is TRBJ2-3; TCRdb calls TRBD1, which cannot be checked without DNA. The CDR3 runs 15 residues. CDR1 and CDR2 (germline): MGHRA, YSYEKL. The CDR3 loop is CASSSQSGLPDTQYF.

This chain uses TRBV5-5 with TRBJ1-5. The CDR3 has 15 amino acids. The V gene's germline CDR1 is SGHKS and CDR2 YYEKEE (reference sequence). CDR3 sequence reads: CASSLGGISNQPQHF.

The chain combines TRBV2 with TRBJ2-7; the TCRdb call, TRBD2, lacks DNA for checking. CDR3 length: 16 residues. Germline V lookup: CDR1 SNHLY, CDR2 FYNNEI. CDR3 sequence: CASRPYQSLNIYEQYF.

V is TRBV12-3 or TRBV12-4 and J is TRBJ2-1; the D call from TCRdb, TRBD1, cannot be confirmed without DNA. The CDR3 sequence is 15 residues long. The CDR3 region is CASSLQGKYYNEQFF.

The rearrangement links TRBV5-3 to TRBJ2-7; absent DNA, TCRdb's TRBD1 call cannot be checked. Being an ORF, TRBV5-3 has a function that is uncertain. This CDR3 spans 15 amino acids. The CDR3: CARSARTGVTYEQYF.

This chain links TRBV24-1 with TRBJ2-7; without DNA, the TCRdb call of TRBD1 cannot be checked. CDR1 KGHDR and CDR2 SFDVKD come from the germline V gene. This CDR3 spans 13 amino acids. The CDR3 is CATSAGAVIVQYF.

The gene calls are TRBV29-1 and TRBJ1-5; absent DNA, TCRdb's TRBD1 call cannot be checked. Germline loops: CDR1 SQVTM, CDR2 ANQGSEA. This CDR3 contains 15 residues. This chain's CDR3 is CSVELGPDSNQPQHF.

J is TRBJ1-3 and V is TRBV9; TCRdb names TRBD1, which stays unverified in the absence of DNA. Germline CDR1 reads SGDLS; CDR2 reads YYNGEE. The CDR3 is 13 residues long. The chain's CDR3 is CASSEGGLNTIYF.

The chain carries TRBV13 and TRBJ1-5; checking the TCRdb D call of TRBD1 is not possible without DNA. This CDR3 contains 13 residues. Germline lookup yields CDR1 PRHDT and CDR2 FYEKMQ (reference sequence). This CDR3 is CASSSQGFQPQHF.

V gene TRBV14 combines with J gene TRBJ2-7. The CDR3 length is 15 residues. Germline lookup yields CDR1 SGHDN and CDR2 FVKESK. Here the CDR3 reads CASSQVGGGWNEQYF.

The chain is built from TRBV16 and TRBJ2-4; TCRdb designates TRBD1, a call that cannot be tested without DNA. The CDR3 extends over 12 amino acids. Looked up from germline, CDR1 is KGHSY and CDR2 is FQNENV. Here the CDR3 reads CASSLHRDIQYF.

The gene calls are TRBV2 and TRBJ1-1; as DNA is missing, the TRBD1 call by TCRdb cannot be tested. Germline V gene sequence: CDR1 SNHLY, CDR2 FYNNEI. The CDR3 is 14 residues long. The CDR3 here is CASTPGTAHTEAFF.

This chain joins TRBV7-2 and TRBJ2-7; there is no DNA to check the TCRdb D call of TRBD1. Germline values: CDR1 SGHTA, CDR2 FQGNSA. The CDR3 covers 16 residues. CDR3 in amino acids: CASSPRGGGPSYEQYF.

The chain combines TRBV12-3 or TRBV12-4 with TRBJ2-3; TCRdb picks TRBD1, but there is no DNA to check that call. The CDR3 is made up of 13 amino acids. The CDR3 sequence is CASRRTETDTQYF.

The chain employs TRBV12-3 or TRBV12-4 and TRBJ2-5; TCRdb proposes TRBD1, but this gene call is untestable without DNA. The CDR3 is 14 residues long. CDR3 residues: CASSLVPGWETQYF.

The V gene is TRBV4-1, the J gene TRBJ2-1; TCRdb proposes TRBD2, but this gene call is untestable without DNA. The germline V gene has CDR1 MGHRA and CDR2 YSYEKL. This CDR3 contains 17 residues. The CDR3 sequence is CASSQDVLAGGRDEQFF.

The chain is built from TRBV6-5 and TRBJ1-2. CDR1 is MNHEY, CDR2 SVGAGI, per germline. There are 17 residues in the CDR3. The CDR3 loop is CASSYSLGASLNYGYTF.

This chain links TRBV18 with TRBJ2-3; lacking DNA, the TRBD1 call made by TCRdb goes unchecked. CDR3 length: 17 residues. Germline V gene lookup returns CDR1 KGHSH and CDR2 LQKENI. CDR3 residues: CASSPNRYGTGTDTQYF.

The chain is built from TRBV6-1 and TRBJ1-2; the D call from TCRdb, TRBD1, cannot be confirmed without DNA. CDR3 length equals 14 residues. The germline V gene encodes CDR1 MNHNS and CDR2 SASEGT. This CDR3 is CASSDGGPTNGYTF.

The V and J genes are TRBV3-1 and TRBJ2-5; absent DNA, TCRdb's TRBD1 call cannot be checked. Germline loops: CDR1 LGHDT, CDR2 YNNKEL (reference sequence). The CDR3 has 16 amino acids. The CDR3 protein is CASSQGLDRDQETQYF.